A single sample gave rise to the 2 T cell receptor beta chains below, sequenced in a study of OX40 agonist ivuxolimab in advanced cancers. Some clones are missing from TCRdb's copy, which holds only in-frame ones; the method was immunoSEQ multiplex PCR. The sample gives around 50,000 clones, more than 80% of which show up once; roughly 3.2% is in the top ten. This material consisted of CD4+ or CD8+ T cells sorted from blood, taken in a trial of the OX40 agonist ivuxolimab. These receptors were taken from an adult with an advanced solid tumor such as melanoma, head and neck, liver or kidney cancer.

CDR3 sequence (DNA): TGCAGCGTTGACGCGGGACAGTCCTATGGCTACACCTTC. This encodes CSVDAGQSYGYTF. The chain combines TRBV29-1 with TRBJ1-2; TRBD1 aligns across 7 bases. V lost 3 bases to trimming and J lost 4 bases; unmatched junction nucleotides: 5. Germline lookup yields CDR1 SQVTM and CDR2 ANQGSEA. The CDR3 is made up of 13 amino acids. Based on the CDR3 plus reference TRBV29-1 and TRBJ1-2, the full variable domain is SAVISQKPSRDICQRGTSLTIQCQVDSQVTMMFWYRQQPGQSLTLIATANQGSEATYESGFVIDKFPISRPNLTFSTLTVSNMSPEDSSIYLCSVDAGQSYGYTFGSGTRLTVV.

The chain uses TRBV6-1 and TRBJ2-7; 9 bases agree with TRBD1. The germline V gene encodes CDR1 MNHNS and CDR2 SASEGT. CDR3 size: 15 residues. Trimming took 0 bases from V and 3 from J; bases not matched to a gene: 3. The CDR3 spells CASSEAETGGYEQYF. Written as DNA, the CDR3 is TGTGCCAGCAGTGAAGCGGAGACAGGGGGCTACGAGCAGTACTTC.